The sequence of this TCR beta chain was determined in a study of cytomegalovirus exposure and HLA in healthy donors. The CDR3 covers 14 residues. The germline V gene encodes CDR1 GTSNPN and CDR2 SVGIG (reference sequence). Trimming shortened V by 0 bases and J by 0 bases, and 6 bases separated the two germline ends. The PCR used 60 Vbeta and 13 Jbeta primers. Clones were read by immunoSEQ multiplex PCR, and TCRdb kept only the in-frame ones, dropping some. Found here are about 110,000 clones, over 75% of them singletons; the top ten hold 3.5% to 4.5%. This receptor was taken from a human donor in good health. The chain joins TRBV30 to TRBJ1-5; D is unclear. Sample: PBMCs. CDR3 loop: CAWSVGDSNQPQHF. For the CDR3, the DNA is TGTGCCTGGAGTGTGGGAGATAGCAATCAGCCCCAGCATTTT.